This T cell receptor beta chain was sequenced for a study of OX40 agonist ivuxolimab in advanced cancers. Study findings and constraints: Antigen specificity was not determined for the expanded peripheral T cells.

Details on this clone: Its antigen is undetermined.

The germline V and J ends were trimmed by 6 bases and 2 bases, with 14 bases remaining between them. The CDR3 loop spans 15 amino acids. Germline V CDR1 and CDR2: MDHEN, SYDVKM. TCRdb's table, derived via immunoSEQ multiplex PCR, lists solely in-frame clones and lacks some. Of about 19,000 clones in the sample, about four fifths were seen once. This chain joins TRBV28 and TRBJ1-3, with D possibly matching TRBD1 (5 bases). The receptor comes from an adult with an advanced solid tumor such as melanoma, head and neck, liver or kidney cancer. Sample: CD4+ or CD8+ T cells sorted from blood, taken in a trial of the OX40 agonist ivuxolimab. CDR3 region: CASSPTRDTGNTIYF. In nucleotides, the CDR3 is TGTGCCAGCAGCCCGACCAGGGATACTGGAAACACCATATATTTT.